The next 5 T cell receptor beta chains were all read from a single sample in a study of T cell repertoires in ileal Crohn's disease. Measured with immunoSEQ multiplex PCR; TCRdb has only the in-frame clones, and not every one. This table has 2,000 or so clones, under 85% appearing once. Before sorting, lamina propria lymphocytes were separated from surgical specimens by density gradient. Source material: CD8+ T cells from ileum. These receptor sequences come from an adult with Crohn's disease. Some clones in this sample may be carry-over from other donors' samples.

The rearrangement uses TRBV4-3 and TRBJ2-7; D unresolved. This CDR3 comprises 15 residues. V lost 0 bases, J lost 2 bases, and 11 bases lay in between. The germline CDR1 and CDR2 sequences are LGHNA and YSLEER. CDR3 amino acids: CASSQEDEATYEQYF. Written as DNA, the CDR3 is TGCGCCAGCAGCCAAGAAGACGAGGCTACCTACGAGCAGTACTTC.

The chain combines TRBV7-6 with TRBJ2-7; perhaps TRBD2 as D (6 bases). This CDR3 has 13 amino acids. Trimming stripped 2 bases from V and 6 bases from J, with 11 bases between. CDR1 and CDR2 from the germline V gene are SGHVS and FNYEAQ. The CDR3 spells CASSLSGTREQYF. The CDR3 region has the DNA TGTGCCAGCAGCTTATCCGGGACTCGCGAGCAGTACTTC. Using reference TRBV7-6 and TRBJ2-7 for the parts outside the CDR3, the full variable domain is GAGVSQSPRYKVTKRGQDVALRCDPISGHVSLYWYRQALGQGPEFLTYFNYEAQQDKSGLPNDRFSAERPEGSISTLTIQRTEQRDSAMYRCASSLSGTREQYFGPGTRLTVT.

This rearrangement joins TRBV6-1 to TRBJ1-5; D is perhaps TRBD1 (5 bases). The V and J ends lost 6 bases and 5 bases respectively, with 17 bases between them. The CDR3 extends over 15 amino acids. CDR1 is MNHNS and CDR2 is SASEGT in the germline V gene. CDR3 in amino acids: CASRPNRDLDQPQHF. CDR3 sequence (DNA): TGTGCCAGCAGACCCAACCGGGACTTAGATCAGCCCCAGCATTTT.

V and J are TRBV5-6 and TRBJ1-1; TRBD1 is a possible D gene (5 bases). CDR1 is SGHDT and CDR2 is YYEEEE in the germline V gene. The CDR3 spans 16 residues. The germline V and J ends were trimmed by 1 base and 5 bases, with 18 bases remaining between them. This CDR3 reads CASSLPTMGQSTEAFF. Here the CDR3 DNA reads TGTGCCAGCAGCTTGCCCACGATGGGGCAGAGTACTGAAGCTTTCTTT.

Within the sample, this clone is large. The CDR3 coding sequence is TGTGCCAGCAGCCCACTAGCGGGAGCCTACAATGAGCAGTTCTTC. Protein sequence: CASSPLAGAYNEQFF. The chain is built from TRBV7-3 and TRBJ2-1; 11 nucleotides align to TRBD2. Unmatched junction bases numbered 2, after V lost 5 bases and J lost 2 bases. The length of the CDR3 is 15 residues. Germline values: CDR1 SGHTA, CDR2 FQGTGA.